This TCR beta chain originates from a study of cytomegalovirus exposure and HLA in healthy donors. Notes on the study in general: Later analysis associated a missense DCLRE1C variant with TCR beta V- and J-gene trimming.

V lost 8 bases and J lost 4; bases outside the gene matches: 0. This CDR3 has 12 residues. Per germline, CDR1 WNHNN and CDR2 SYGVQD (reference sequence). It was with 60 Vbeta and 13 Jbeta primers that the PCR ran. Study processing details: The authors later counted 65 million to 90 million unique TCR beta chains, around 9.9 million of them shared. Repertoires were generated with immunoSEQ multiplex PCR, while TCRdb's copy carries only in-frame clones and drops some. V, J and clone size are those of that table, while D and trimming were read from the DNA. The sample consists of 200,000 or so clones, roughly 80% of them appearing once. Regarding this clone: The target antigen is unknown.

This TCR was recovered from a young woman in good health and CMV-seropositive. The specimen sequenced was PBMCs. The V and J genes are TRBV10-1 and TRBJ2-2, with 8 bases that match TRBD2. In nucleotides, the CDR3 is TGCGCCAGCGGACTAGCCACCGGGGAGCTGTTTTTT. Translated: CASGLATGELFF.